The sequence of this T cell receptor beta chain was determined in a study of neurological immune-mediated disorders (dated by TCRdb to the late 2010s). About the full investigation: Among the approximately 34 multiple sclerosis patients, relapsing-remitting MS accounted for some 30 and secondary progressive MS accounted for 3. Peripheral blood TCR-beta repertoires from HTLV-I-associated myelopathy (HAM/TSP) patients, multiple sclerosis patients and healthy controls were compared by UMI-based sequencing. The roughly 110 TCR-beta libraries included longitudinal samples, technical triplicates and paired sorted CD4+ and CD8+ T-cell subsets alongside PBMC samples. The cohort comprised 68 subjects: roughly 15 HAM/TSP patients, 35 or so multiple sclerosis patients and around 20 healthy controls.

Unsorted PBMC libraries were generated from 2 million PBMCs stored in RNAlater at -80 °C until RNA extraction. The multiple sclerosis patients were enrolled in a US clinical protocol that used magnetic resonance imaging to evaluate disease progression. Peripheral blood underwent Ficoll-Hypaque density gradient centrifugation to isolate PBMCs, which were then cryopreserved in liquid nitrogen. Results the study describes overall, beyond this receptor: Expanded clones from different subjects shared no identical CDR3 amino acid sequences, which suggests that TCR-beta repertoires were private in all groups. The MS cluster showed no association with clinical or MRI features, and the authors stated that larger cohorts are needed. Phylogenetic analysis grouped repertoires from 18 of 34 MS patients into a cluster of related CDR3 sequences, suggesting a possible repertoire-level signature. The highest TCR clonal expansion was observed in HAM/TSP patients, whereas the lowest was observed in MS patients, even when compared with healthy controls.

cDNA synthesis used template-switch 5'RACE with a primer carrying a 10-nucleotide random unique molecular identifier tagging each TCR transcript. Each sequencing run produced over 170 million TCR-beta sequences covering 15-18 subjects. Total RNA was extracted with the RNeasy kit. TCR-beta VDJ regions were amplified with primers for the TCR constant region and the 5'RACE anchor, using the KAPA Real-time Library Amplification kit. A first PCR added sample indexes and Illumina adaptors, after which a second PCR increased the library yield. After Ampure bead purification, the roughly 650 bp TCR product was size-selected on a 2% E-gel SizeSelection system. Before pooling, library quality was assessed on a Bioanalyzer, concentration was determined with Qubit, and library quantification was performed with the Kapa Library Quantification kit. An Illumina HiSeq 2500 was used to sequence the libraries paired-end at 2 x 150 bp. To increase sequence diversity, roughly 24-32% phiX was spiked into each library pool. Turning to the authors' computational methods: The quality-filtered reads were processed with the UMI-based MiGEC pipeline, whose error correction step removed more than 90% of the raw TCR sequences. VDJ genes were aligned to IMGT germline references, and each clonotype was defined by a unique CDR3 amino acid sequence together with V-J genes. Clonal expansion, Shannon diversity and CDR3 relatedness (CalcPairwiseDistances, ClusterSamples) were evaluated with VDJtools, and phylogenetic trees were built with CLCbio workbench. Clones with at least 8 unique UMIs were defined as expanded, with this threshold being based on coefficient-of-variation modelling across technical triplicates. TCRdb reprocessing: public reads trimmed at Q25 with fastp, clones called with MiXCR, in-frame beta chains kept. Each entry merges the rows of one CDR3 protein and shows their most common DNA and genes. TCRdb, not the original authors, processed these V and J calls. Counted in this sample were more than 40,000 distinct CDR3 sequences; 2.5% to 3.5% of them appeared once. The ten largest account for about 15% of the sample.

This clonotype has ten or more counts. Its specific antigen is unknown. Base qualities are not provided; no much larger clone lies one nucleotide away. The sequence was collected from a woman aged 45-65 years with multiple sclerosis. Sequencing was done on a sample of PBMCs.

This receptor carries the CDR3 CSAARGPSTDTQYF. The nucleotide sequence reads TGCAGTGCAGCGCGGGGCCCTAGCACAGATACGCAGTATTTT. The sequence joins TRBV20-1 to TRBJ2-3; 6 matching bases give a weak D call of TRBD2. The V and J ends are trimmed by 6 bases and 0 bases, leaving 13 bases between them. The CDR3 runs 14 amino acids, cysteine and phenylalanine included. Only CDR3 DNA remains: 42 bases, in frame from the first base. CDR1 and CDR2, looked up from the germline V gene (reference sequence), are DFQATT and SNEGSKA.